This T cell receptor beta chain came from a study of shared clonotypes between healthy human individuals. Study in general: Researchers assigned three CD4 naive, three CD4 memory, two CD8 naive and one CD8 memory plate to each donor. General study points: The study found roughly 5% of naive CD4 clonotypes shared across a few donors. Naive subsets typically showed greater estimated richness than memory subsets.

The CDR3 is 17 residues long. With 1 base clipped from V and 3 bases from J, the junction kept 12 bases outside the gene matches. Looked up from germline, CDR1 is KGHSH and CDR2 is LQKENI. Notes on this clone: As yet, its antigen is unknown.

At a deep level, the assay was run. Assay used: immunoSEQ multiplex PCR; TCRdb lists only in-frame clones, some missing. The data contain more than 1,200,000 clones, approximately 98.5% of them singletons. This clonotype was obtained from a man in his thirties or forties in good health. The genes are TRBV18 and TRBJ2-7, with TRBD2 matching 7 bases. The sample consisted of naive CD4+ T cells sorted from blood. Subset described: CD45RA+ positively selected. This chain's CDR3 is CASSPLGPSGAGYEQYF. In nucleotides, the CDR3 is TGTGCCAGCTCACCACTGGGCCCTAGCGGAGCGGGCTACGAGCAGTACTTC.